This paragraph reports one T cell receptor beta chain. The record originates from a study of blood T cell repertoires in COVID-19. Sequencing used immunoSEQ multiplex PCR; TCRdb keeps in-frame clones, though not all of them. The table includes nearly 70,000 clones, 88% detected once. The germline V gene encodes CDR1 LGHDT and CDR2 YNNKEL (reference sequence). This CDR3 region has 18 residues. V was trimmed by 1 base and J by 5 bases, leaving 23 bases between them. Source material: peripheral blood. The sequence derives from a woman aged 65 to 85 with acute or convalescent COVID-19. This chain links TRBV3-1 (or the pseudogene TRBV3-2) with TRBJ1-1; TRBD1 might be the D (5 bases). The CDR3 loop reads CASSQVTGGVRTRTEAFF. The DNA of the CDR3 is TGTGCCAGCAGCCAAGTAACTGGGGGGGTAAGGACGAGGACTGAAGCTTTCTTT.